This TCR beta chain was recorded in a study of CD8 T cells in ankylosing spondylitis. Study results and caveats: Reactive arthritis synovial fluid and blood previously showed some of these motif variants. Eight highly homologous variants made up a TCR beta motif, and this motif appeared characteristic of ankylosing spondylitis blood.

About this clonotype: Its antigen remains unidentified.

From germline, CDR1 is MDHEN and CDR2 SYDVKM. The CDR3 sequence is 16 residues long. With 3 bases removed from V and 0 bases from J, the gap between germline ends came to 15 bases. Using its own MiXCR run on the 5' RACE reads, TCRdb lists one record per CDR3 protein. The sample carries 750,000 to 850,000 distinct CDR3 sequences, 12% recorded once. The source is a male donor with ankylosing spondylitis. V usage is TRBV28 and J usage is TRBJ2-7; a weak D match, TRBD2 (6 bases). Sequenced material: blood, either unsorted or a sorted T cell fraction (not recorded which). The CDR3 coding sequence is TGTGCCAGCAGTTTGGTTCGGGGGTCCTTCTCCTACGAGCAGTACTTC. Translation: CASSLVRGSFSYEQYF.